The rows below give T cell receptor beta chains drawn from one sample of a study of long-term antiretroviral therapy in people with HIV. Profiled with immunoSEQ multiplex PCR; TCRdb holds only in-frame clones, not every one. This sample has tens of thousands of clones, with approximately 83% found just once. This material consisted of unsorted PBMCs, taken 1.2 years after starting antiretroviral therapy. These receptors all stem from a middle-aged woman with HIV. CDR3s include the opening cysteine and the closing phenylalanine or tryptophan. Each record gives: V gene, D gene, J gene, clone size, CDR3 protein, CDR3 DNA. D genes are given only for firm matches. The size entry is marked missing in some rows and otherwise reads once, few, many or a size class.

TRBV5-1	NA	TRBJ2-7	few	CASSLARDYEQYF	TGCGCCAGCAGCTTGGCCAGGGACTACGAGCAGTACTTC
TRBV5-3	TRBD2	TRBJ2-1	NA	CARSSLAGGYNEQFF	TGTGCCAGAAGCTCTCTAGCGGGAGGGTACAATGAGCAGTTCTTC
TRBV7-6	TRBD2	TRBJ2-3	NA	CASSLARAGLAGGPSGDTQYF	TGTGCCAGCAGCTTAGCGCGCGCGGGACTAGCGGGAGGGCCGTCTGGTGATACGCAGTATTTT
TRBV19	TRBD1	TRBJ2-4	once	CASSTTPGQGNIQYF	TGTGCCAGTAGTACAACCCCGGGACAGGGAAACATTCAGTACTTC
TRBV9	TRBD2	TRBJ2-3	NA	CASSAGLAGTDTQYF	TGTGCCAGCAGCGCGGGACTAGCGGGCACAGATACGCAGTATTTT
TRBV6-1	NA	TRBJ2-7	NA	CASSDGGVEQYF	TGTGCCAGCAGCGACGGCGGAGTGGAGCAGTACTTC
TRBV10-3	NA	TRBJ1-5	once	CAISPQNSNQPQHF	TGTGCCATCAGTCCACAGAATAGCAATCAGCCCCAGCATTTT
TRBV9	NA	TRBJ2-7	NA	CASSGDGGGPYEQYF	TGTGCCAGCAGCGGGGACGGTGGGGGACCCTACGAGCAGTACTTC
TRBV19	NA	TRBJ1-4	NA	CASSGLDRTNEKLFF	TGTGCCAGTAGTGGCCTAGACAGAACTAATGAAAAACTGTTTTTT
TRBV5-6	NA	TRBJ1-1	NA	CASRARRLGWNTEAFF	TGTGCCAGCAGAGCCCGTAGGCTAGGGTGGAACACTGAAGCTTTCTTT
TRBV23-1	NA	TRBJ2-7	NA	CASRRTALSYEQYF	TGCGCCAGCCGCCGGACAGCACTTTCCTACGAGCAGTACTTC
TRBV19	NA	TRBJ1-3	once	CASSISNRVSGNTIYF	TGTGCCAGTAGTATCTCAAACCGCGTCTCTGGAAACACCATATATTTT
TRBV28	TRBD2	TRBJ2-1	NA	CASSLTSSGSFYEQFF	TGTGCCAGCAGTTTAACTTCTAGCGGGAGTTTCTATGAGCAGTTCTTC
TRBV27	NA	TRBJ2-7	NA	CASSLEGDEQYF	TGTGCCAGCAGTTTGGAGGGGGACGAGCAGTACTTC
TRBV19	NA	TRBJ2-6	NA	CASSISSGANVLTF	TGTGCCAGTAGTATAAGCTCTGGGGCCAACGTCCTGACTTTC
TRBV19	TRBD2	TRBJ2-5	NA	CASRSAWGLAGGPYF	TGTGCCAGTAGGTCAGCTTGGGGACTAGCGGGAGGCCCTTACTTC
TRBV6-5	NA	TRBJ1-3	NA	CASSRDASSGNTIYF	TGTGCCAGCAGTCGAGACGCGAGCTCTGGAAACACCATATATTTT
TRBV5-6	TRBD1	TRBJ1-4	NA	CASSLAGTGGEKLFF	TGTGCCAGCAGCTTGGCCGGGACAGGGGGCGAAAAACTGTTTTTT
TRBV10-1	TRBD2	TRBJ2-1	NA	CASRESGRALRTYNEQFF	TGCGCCAGCAGAGAAAGCGGGAGGGCCCTAAGGACCTACAATGAGCAGTTCTTC
TRBV7-2	NA	TRBJ2-1	NA	CASSFPARGVGSRDEQFF	TGTGCCAGCAGCTTCCCCGCGAGAGGGGTGGGTAGTAGGGATGAGCAGTTCTTC
TRBV7-9	NA	TRBJ1-2	few	CASSLANQGSGYTF	TGTGCCAGCAGCTTAGCTAACCAGGGGTCTGGCTACACCTTC
TRBV11-2	TRBD2	TRBJ2-3	NA	CASSEGLAVREQYF	TGTGCCAGCAGCGAAGGACTAGCGGTCAGGGAGCAGTATTTT
TRBV18	TRBD1	TRBJ2-7	once	CASSIGTGNYEQYF	TGTGCCAGCTCAATCGGGACAGGGAACTACGAGCAGTACTTC
TRBV27	NA	TRBJ1-5	NA	CASSLLAGNQPQHF	TGTGCCAGCAGTTTATTGGCGGGCAATCAGCCCCAGCATTTT
TRBV14	TRBD2	TRBJ2-1	NA	CASSQGPSGSGELFEQFF	TGTGCCAGCAGCCAAGGGCCTAGCGGGAGCGGAGAGCTGTTTGAGCAGTTCTTC
TRBV11-2	TRBD2	TRBJ2-2	NA	CASSLGIAGGPGELFF	TGTGCCAGCAGCTTAGGAATAGCGGGAGGTCCCGGGGAGCTGTTTTTT
TRBV29-1	TRBD2	TRBJ2-3	NA	CSDIAGFTDTQYF	TGCAGCGATATAGCGGGATTCACAGATACGCAGTATTTT
TRBV5-1	TRBD1	TRBJ2-4	few	CASSDTDRAPENIQYF	TGCGCCAGCAGCGATACCGACAGGGCCCCAGAAAACATTCAGTACTTC
TRBV7-9	NA	TRBJ2-7	NA	CASSFSYEQYF	TGTGCCAGCAGCTTCAGCTACGAGCAGTACTTC
TRBV7-2	NA	TRBJ2-7	NA	CASSLLLASYEQYF	TGTGCCAGCAGCTTATTACTAGCTTCCTACGAGCAGTACTTC
TRBV7-9	NA	TRBJ2-5	NA	CASRTGLQETQYF	TGTGCCAGCAGGACCGGGCTCCAAGAGACCCAGTACTTC
TRBV5-6	NA	TRBJ1-2	few	CASSLVYAGNYGYTF	TGTGCCAGCAGCTTGGTATATGCAGGGAACTATGGCTACACCTTC
TRBV27	TRBD1	TRBJ1-2	NA	CASSDRDRGHYGYTF	TGTGCCAGCAGCGACCGGGACAGGGGACACTATGGCTACACCTTC
TRBV28	NA	TRBJ1-1	NA	CASSLTTVAGAFF	TGTGCCAGCAGTTTAACAACGGTGGCAGGAGCTTTCTTT
TRBV11-2	NA	TRBJ1-4	NA	CASRRNDRTTNEKLFF	TGTGCCAGCAGACGGAACGACAGGACAACTAATGAAAAACTGTTTTTT
TRBV9	TRBD2	TRBJ2-7	NA	CASSAQTSVVHEQYF	TGTGCCAGCAGCGCCCAGACTAGCGTTGTCCACGAGCAGTACTTC
TRBV19	NA	TRBJ1-5	NA	CASTDRTVNQPQHF	TGTGCCAGTACAGACCGGACAGTCAATCAGCCCCAGCATTTT
TRBV5-4	NA	TRBJ1-1	once	CASSLVKGEAFF	TGTGCCAGCAGCTTGGTGAAGGGCGAAGCTTTCTTT
TRBV7-9	TRBD2	TRBJ2-7	NA	CASSSDGREIYEQYF	TGTGCCAGCAGCTCCGACGGGCGGGAGATCTACGAGCAGTACTTC
TRBV7-9	NA	TRBJ2-7	NA	CASSLVGVNYEQYF	TGTGCCAGCAGCTTAGTAGGGGTGAACTACGAGCAGTACTTC
TRBV6-6	NA	TRBJ2-7	NA	CASSYVGDEQYF	TGTGCCAGCAGTTACGTGGGGGACGAGCAGTACTTC
TRBV11-2	NA	TRBJ1-1	NA	CASSAMGQLNTEAFF	TGTGCCAGCAGCGCAATGGGACAACTGAACACTGAAGCTTTCTTT
TRBV7-2	TRBD2	TRBJ2-1	NA	CASTFSTPGLEQFF	TGTGCCAGCACCTTCAGCACACCGGGACTAGAGCAGTTCTTC
TRBV7-9	NA	TRBJ1-1	NA	CASSPTEITEAFF	TGTGCCAGCAGCCCAACGGAGATCACTGAAGCTTTCTTT
TRBV7-2	TRBD2	TRBJ2-3	NA	CASSPRGGSGADTQYF	TGTGCCAGCAGCCCCCGGGGCGGGAGTGGTGCAGATACGCAGTATTTT
TRBV6-1	TRBD2	TRBJ2-7	NA	CASSEAPSGNLREQYF	TGTGCCAGCAGTGAGGCCCCTAGCGGGAACCTACGCGAGCAGTACTTC
TRBV10-3	NA	TRBJ1-4	NA	CAISEGGPETNEKLFF	TGTGCCATCAGTGAAGGGGGGCCGGAAACTAATGAAAAACTGTTTTTT
TRBV5-6	NA	TRBJ2-3	NA	CASSMDSTDTQYF	TGTGCCAGCAGCATGGACAGCACAGATACGCAGTATTTT
TRBV15	NA	TRBJ2-5	NA	CATSRDSQETQYF	TGTGCCACCAGCAGAGACAGCCAAGAGACCCAGTACTTC
TRBV5-1	TRBD1	TRBJ1-1	once	CASSLRAQGENTEAFF	TGCGCCAGCAGCTTACGAGCACAGGGGGAGAACACTGAAGCTTTCTTT
TRBV6-6	TRBD1	TRBJ2-7	once	CASNQGAPVGLEQYF	TGTGCCAGTAATCAGGGGGCGCCCGTCGGGTTGGAGCAGTACTTC
TRBV23-1	NA	TRBJ1-5	once	CASSENPSSGESNQPQHF	TGCGCCAGCAGTGAAAATCCTTCCAGCGGGGAAAGCAATCAGCCCCAGCATTTT
TRBV5-4	TRBD1	TRBJ2-4	NA	CASSRSLGTGENIQYF	TGTGCCAGCAGCCGGAGCCTCGGGACAGGGGAAAACATTCAGTACTTC
TRBV7-9	TRBD2	TRBJ2-1	medium-sized	CASSLGLAGFEQFF	TGTGCCAGCAGCTTGGGACTAGCGGGATTTGAGCAGTTCTTC
TRBV6-9	TRBD1	TRBJ2-7	NA	CASSFRDRFYEQYF	TGTGCCAGCAGTTTCCGGGACAGATTCTACGAGCAGTACTTC
TRBV19	NA	TRBJ2-3	NA	CASSIVSPDTQYF	TGTGCCAGTAGTATAGTATCGCCAGATACGCAGTATTTT
TRBV7-9	TRBD1	TRBJ1-2	few	CASSSTGGAQGYTF	TGTGCCAGCAGCTCGACAGGGGGCGCGCAGGGCTACACCTTC
TRBV27	TRBD1	TRBJ2-7	NA	CASSLRQGAYEQYF	TGTGCCAGCAGTCTCCGACAGGGGGCCTACGAGCAGTACTTC
TRBV12-5	NA	TRBJ1-2	NA	CASGFGDRYGYTF	TGTGCTAGTGGTTTCGGGGATCGCTATGGCTACACCTTC
TRBV4-2	NA	TRBJ2-1	NA	CASSQDRWELSYNEQFF	TGTGCCAGCAGCCAAGATCGGTGGGAGTTATCCTACAATGAGCAGTTCTTC